This paragraph reports one TCR beta chain. Germline assignment: CDR1 SGHDN and CDR2 FVKESK. V lost 3 bases, J lost 2 bases, and 17 bases lay in between. This CDR3 comprises 16 residues. The data are from a study of shared clonotypes between healthy human individuals. Assay used: immunoSEQ multiplex PCR; TCRdb lists only in-frame clones, some missing. The sample consists of 1.4 million to 1.5 million clones, more than 95% of them appearing once. This chain links TRBV14 with TRBJ2-7; D is possibly TRBD2 (6 bases). The source of this sequence is a man in his thirties or forties in good health. The sequenced sample was naive CD4+ T cells sorted from blood. The subset is: CD45RA+ positively selected. CDR3 nucleotide sequence: TGTGCCAGCAGCCAGAAAACTGGGACTCGAGCCTACGAGCAGTACTTC. It codes for CASSQKTGTRAYEQYF.